This TCR beta chain was identified in a study of cytomegalovirus exposure and HLA in healthy donors. This CDR3 is built from 13 residues. Germline CDR1 reads GTSNPN; CDR2 reads SVGIG (reference sequence). V lost 2 bases and J 2 bases, leaving 10 bases between the germline ends. A multiplex PCR was run with 60 Vbeta primers and 13 Jbeta primers. Here immunoSEQ multiplex PCR was the method, and the copy in TCRdb shows in-frame clones only, minus some. The table records roughly 250,000 clones, roughly four fifths of them present only once. The V call is TRBV30, the J call TRBJ2-7, with TRBD1 as a possible D gene (5 bases). The receptor comes from a woman between 40 and 50 years old in good health and CMV-seropositive. The sequenced material came from PBMCs. In DNA form, the CDR3 reads TGTGCCTGGAGTCTCCAGGGTACCTACGAGCAGTACTTC. This codes for CAWSLQGTYEQYF.